This paragraph reports one TCR beta chain. Its antigen is still unknown. The split of CD4+ cells yielded CD45RA+ naive and CD45RA-negative memory subsets. This specimen belongs to a study of shared clonotypes between healthy human individuals. Turning to the study itself: Three CD4 naive, three CD4 memory, two CD8 naive and one CD8 memory plate were used per donor.

Study outcomes and limitations: Generation of non-shared clonotypes was less probable than generation of clonotypes shared by all four donors.

The data were produced by immunoSEQ multiplex PCR, yet TCRdb's version contains in-frame clones alone and is incomplete. The repertoire consists of approximately 1,500,000 clones, with 98% occurring once and the leading ten covering around 0.45%. CDR3 length equals 13 residues. Germline CDR1 reads MNHEY; CDR2 reads SMNVEV (reference sequence). The V gene lost 1 base and the J gene lost 1 base, with 4 bases spanning the gap. The clonotype comes from a man in his thirties or forties in good health. The V gene is TRBV27, the J gene TRBJ1-1; no clear D gene. The sample comprised naive CD4+ T cells sorted from blood. The subset is: CD45RA+ positively selected. The CDR3 here is CASSLLKNTEAFF. The CDR3 coding sequence is TGTGCCAGCAGTTTATTAAAGAACACTGAAGCTTTCTTT.